This passage covers 14 T cell receptor beta chains from one sample sequenced in a study of OX40 agonist ivuxolimab in advanced cancers. Sequenced by immunoSEQ multiplex PCR; TCRdb stores in-frame clones only, minus some. The data hold about 80,000 clones, with over 85% observed a single time. Source: CD4+ or CD8+ T cells sorted from blood, taken in a trial of the OX40 agonist ivuxolimab. Every receptor here comes from an adult with an advanced solid tumor such as melanoma, head and neck, liver or kidney cancer.

V is TRBV6-1 and J is TRBJ2-1, with D perhaps matching TRBD1 or TRBD2 (5 bases each). Germline V gene lookup returns CDR1 MNHNS and CDR2 SASEGT. The CDR3 runs to 15 residues. Trimming pared 2 bases from V and 6 bases from J, leaving 14 bases between. The CDR3 region has the DNA TGTGCCAGCAGTGAACCAGCTACGGGGCTCAATGAGCAGTTCTTC. As protein: CASSEPATGLNEQFF.

This sequence joins TRBV4-2 and TRBJ2-1, with 9 bases lining up with TRBD2. Germline loops: CDR1 LGHNA, CDR2 YNFKEQ. There are 17 residues in the CDR3. V dropped 3 bases and J dropped 7; count of bases not matched to a gene: 13. The CDR3 DNA is TGTGCCAGCAGCCACGACTCCAGCGGGGGGATTAGGAATGAGCAGTTCTTC. Protein sequence: CASSHDSSGGIRNEQFF.

This clone has just one count. This chain connects TRBV19 to TRBJ2-1; TRBD2 might be the D (7 bases). V was shortened by 1 base and J by 4 bases, with 11 bases between the two germline ends. In germline, CDR1 is LNHDA, CDR2 SQIVND (reference sequence). This CDR3 is 15 amino acids long. The CDR3 loop is CASSIGRGGYNEQFF. For the CDR3, the DNA is TGTGCCAGTAGTATAGGGAGGGGGGGATACAATGAGCAGTTCTTC.

The chain links TRBV10-2 to TRBJ1-5; unclear D gene. CDR1 WSHSY and CDR2 SAAADI come from the germline V gene. The CDR3 consists of 13 residues. Trimming removed 3 bases at V and 4 bases at J, with 7 bases between. As DNA, the CDR3 is TGCGCCAGCAGTGATATACTTAATCAGCCCCAGCATTTT. As protein: CASSDILNQPQHF.

The J gene is TRBJ1-6, the V gene TRBV4-1; no clear D. The CDR3 consists of 12 residues. Trimming shortened V by 0 bases and J by 14 bases, and 8 bases separated the two germline ends. In germline, CDR1 is MGHRA, CDR2 YSYEKL. CDR3 sequence: CASSQENGALHF. CDR3 bases: TGCGCCAGCAGCCAAGAAAATGGGGCCCTCCACTTT.

The genes are TRBV2 and TRBJ2-5; tentative D call: TRBD1 (5 bases). The V gene lost 11 bases and the J gene lost 4 bases, with 8 bases spanning the gap. The V gene's germline CDR1 is SNHLY and CDR2 FYNNEI. The CDR3 covers 10 residues. CDR3 protein: CAGALETQYF. CDR3 DNA sequence: TGTGCCGGGGCCTTAGAGACCCAGTACTTC.

The chain is built from TRBV2 and TRBJ2-1; 7 nucleotides agree with TRBD2. With 4 bases clipped from V and 5 bases from J, the junction kept 8 bases outside the gene matches. This CDR3 comprises 15 residues. CDR1 is SNHLY, CDR2 FYNNEI, per germline. The DNA for the CDR3 is TGTGCCAGCAGTGGCGGGGGAGCGGGAAACAATGAGCAGTTCTTC. As protein: CASSGGGAGNNEQFF.

The chain combines TRBV5-1 with TRBJ2-2, with D perhaps TRBD2 (5 bases). Germline V gives CDR1 SGHRS, CDR2 YFSETQ. V dropped 4 bases and J dropped 6 bases, with 16 bases sitting between them. CDR3 length equals 15 residues. The CDR3 protein is CASSRTGLAPGELFF. The DNA for the CDR3 is TGCGCCAGCAGCAGGACGGGGTTGGCTCCCGGGGAGCTGTTTTTT.

The chain recombines TRBV10-2 with TRBJ2-1; 9 bases align to TRBD2. The CDR3 consists of 15 residues. The V gene end was trimmed by 7 bases and the J gene end by 5 bases; junction bases not matched to a gene: 9. Germline V gives CDR1 WSHSY, CDR2 SAAADI. The CDR3 nucleotides read TGCGCCAGCAAGCTTTCTAGCGGGGCAAACAATGAGCAGTTCTTC. Its translation is CASKLSSGANNEQFF.

This clone has only one observation. Here the CDR3 DNA reads TGTGCCAGTAGTATCCCGACGGGCAGCTCTGGAAACACCATATATTTT. Protein sequence: CASSIPTGSSGNTIYF. The rearrangement links TRBV19 to TRBJ1-3, with no clear D. The V gene's germline CDR1 is LNHDA and CDR2 SQIVND (reference sequence). The CDR3 loop spans 16 amino acids. V gave up 3 bases and J gave up 0 bases, with 12 bases separating them.

The CDR3, as DNA: TGTGCCAGCAGCTTAGGGGGTTACACAGATACGCAGTATTTT. Its protein is CASSLGGYTDTQYF. This chain uses TRBV11-3 with TRBJ2-3; no firm D call. Trimming took 1 base from V and 2 from J, leaving 7 bases between them. The V gene's germline CDR1 is SGHNT and CDR2 YENEEA. This CDR3 has 14 residues.

This clone appeared a few times. The chain links TRBV7-6 to TRBJ2-3; D gene ambiguous. Trimming removed 4 bases from V and 2 bases from J, with 7 bases in between. Per the germline V gene, CDR1 is SGHVS and CDR2 is FNYEAQ. The CDR3 spans 13 residues. The CDR3 sequence is CASSYDFTDTQYF. CDR3 nucleotides: TGTGCCAGCAGCTACGACTTCACAGATACGCAGTATTTT. The full variable domain, in which reference TRBV7-6 and TRBJ2-3 provide the parts outside the CDR3, is GAGVSQSPRYKVTKRGQDVALRCDPISGHVSLYWYRQALGQGPEFLTYFNYEAQQDKSGLPNDRFSAERPEGSISTLTIQRTEQRDSAMYRCASSYDFTDTQYFGPGTRLTVL.

The J gene is TRBJ2-3, the V gene TRBV2; 8 nucleotides align to TRBD2. V lost 3 bases to trimming and J lost 12 bases; unmatched junction nucleotides: 5. The CDR3 covers 12 residues. CDR1 SNHLY and CDR2 FYNNEI come from the germline V gene. CDR3 amino acids: CASSEVRGAQYF. CDR3 nucleotides: TGTGCCAGCAGTGAGGTGCGGGGGGCCCAGTATTTT.

The CDR3 DNA reads TGTGCCAGCAGCTTGCGGACGGGAGCGGCATATGAGCAGTTCTTC. This sequence encodes CASSLRTGAAYEQFF. The rearrangement links TRBV5-4 to TRBJ2-1; possibly TRBD2 for D (6 bases). The ends were cut back, 1 base at V and 8 bases at J, with 16 bases in the middle. Germline loops: CDR1 SGHNT, CDR2 YYREEE (reference sequence). The CDR3 consists of 15 residues.